The source of this T cell receptor (beta chain) is a study of T cells expressing NK-cell markers. TCRdb reprocessed the 5' RACE reads and stores each CDR3 protein as one record, lacking DNA. Its listing shows some 340,000 distinct CDR3 sequences. The germline gives CDR1 SQVTM, CDR2 ANQGSEA. CDR3 length: 15 residues. The sequence came from a man between 18 and 69 years old in good health. Sequenced material: blood T cells: a sorted CD56 or NKG2C T cell subset, CD4+ or CD8+ T cells, or bulk PBMC T cells (not recorded which). The chain employs TRBV29-1 and TRBJ1-3; no DNA is available, so the TRBD1 call from TCRdb remains unchecked. The CDR3 reads CSVRAGRDSGNTIYF.